A single sample gave rise to the 27 T cell receptor beta chains below, sequenced in a study of CD8+ T cells in alopecia areata. As the sequencing template, cDNA was produced by extracting RNA and reverse transcribing it. The method was immunoSEQ multiplex PCR; TCRdb's version includes in-frame clones alone and lacks a portion of them. The sample holds roughly 180,000 clones; around 56% are singletons and the top ten take about 3.5%. Indicated treatment: oral pan-JAK inhibitor, 5-10 mg twice daily. The material was CD4+ T cells sorted from blood, obtained at week 4, from a patient treated with tofacitinib. These receptors were taken from a human donor with alopecia areata.

V and J are TRBV7-9 and TRBJ1-6; D possibly corresponds to TRBD1 (6 bases). Germline CDR1 and CDR2: SEHNR and FQNEAQ (reference sequence). The CDR3 extends over 14 amino acids. Trimming removed 1 base at V and 7 bases at J, with 8 bases between. Here the CDR3 DNA reads TGTGCCAGCAGCTTAGGGACAGTAAATTCACCCCTCCACTTT. Amino acid sequence: CASSLGTVNSPLHF. The entire variable domain, with the rest obtained from reference TRBV7-9 and TRBJ1-6, is as follows: DTGVSQNPRHKITKRGQNVTFRCDPISEHNRLYWYRQTLGQGPEFLTYFQNEAQLEKSRLLSDRFSAERPKGSFSTLEIQRTEQGDSAMYLCASSLGTVNSPLHFGNGTRLTVT.

This clone was counted once. This chain joins TRBV6-5 and TRBJ2-6; D uncertain. The V end lost 7 bases, the J end lost 4 bases, and 5 bases lay between the germline ends. The length of the CDR3 is 12 residues. Looked up from germline, CDR1 is MNHEY and CDR2 is SVGAGI. CDR3 amino acids: CASIGGANVLTF. The CDR3 DNA is TGTGCCAGCATCGGCGGGGCCAACGTCCTGACTTTC.

The rearrangement uses TRBV29-1 and TRBJ2-5, with 9 bases that match TRBD2. This CDR3 is 13 amino acids long. J lost 4 bases, V lost 4 bases, and 4 bases had no gene match. From germline, CDR1 is SQVTM and CDR2 ANQGSEA. The chain's CDR3 is CSVGPAGGETQYF. In nucleotides, the CDR3 is TGCAGCGTTGGGCCAGCGGGGGGAGAGACCCAGTACTTC.

The rearrangement joins TRBV7-9 to TRBJ1-2, with D possibly being TRBD1 (6 bases). The V end lost 1 base, the J end lost 3 bases, and 12 bases lay between the germline ends. The CDR3 runs 15 residues. The germline V gene encodes CDR1 SEHNR and CDR2 FQNEAQ (reference sequence). The CDR3 sequence is CASSLDGDRYYGYTF. The CDR3 nucleotides read TGTGCCAGCAGCTTAGACGGAGACAGGTACTATGGCTACACCTTC. Full variable domain (outside the CDR3, taken from reference TRBV7-9 and TRBJ1-2): DTGVSQNPRHKITKRGQNVTFRCDPISEHNRLYWYRQTLGQGPEFLTYFQNEAQLEKSRLLSDRFSAERPKGSFSTLEIQRTEQGDSAMYLCASSLDGDRYYGYTFGSGTRLTVV.

This clone was recorded a few times. The sample holds other DNA sequences that translate to the same CDR3. This chain joins TRBV29-1 and TRBJ1-1, with TRBD1 matching 8 bases. The V gene end was trimmed by 7 bases and the J gene end by 2 bases; junction bases not matched to a gene: 3. CDR1 and CDR2 (germline): SQVTM, ANQGSEA. The CDR3 loop spans 12 amino acids. The CDR3 DNA reads as TGCAGCGGCGGACAGGGCAACACTGAAGCTTTCTTT. The encoded protein is CSGGQGNTEAFF. Drawing the rest from reference TRBV29-1 and TRBJ1-1, the complete variable domain is SAVISQKPSRDICQRGTSLTIQCQVDSQVTMMFWYRQQPGQSLTLIATANQGSEATYESGFVIDKFPISRPNLTFSTLTVSNMSPEDSSIYLCSGGQGNTEAFFGQGTRLTVV.

This chain joins TRBV4-2 and TRBJ2-3; 12 nucleotides agree with TRBD2. The CDR3 has 15 residues. Germline CDR1 is LGHNA and CDR2 is YNFKEQ. The V segment lost 1 base and the J segment 7 bases; nucleotides outside the gene matches: 3. Written as DNA, the CDR3 is TGTGCCAGCAGCCAAGGACTAGCGGGGGCCAATACGCAGTATTTT. Protein: CASSQGLAGANTQYF.

This chain uses TRBV13 with TRBJ1-2, with a tentative D call TRBD1 (6 bases). This CDR3 contains 15 residues. Trimming cost V 5 bases and J 4 bases, with 17 bases left between them. Germline V gene data show CDR1 as PRHDT and CDR2 as FYEKMQ (reference sequence). CDR3 bases: TGTGCCAGCAGCCCCCGGGACACCGACGGCTATGGCTACACCTTC. It is translated as CASSPRDTDGYGYTF.

The rearrangement joins TRBV20-1 to TRBJ2-5; D is ambiguous. Germline values: CDR1 DFQATT, CDR2 SNEGSKA (reference sequence). V lost 6 bases and J lost 5, with 10 bases in between. CDR3 length equals 11 residues. The chain's CDR3 is CSAPITETQYF. CDR3 DNA sequence: TGCAGTGCACCTATCACCGAGACCCAGTACTTC.

Note on this clone: Other DNA sequences in this sample translate to the same CDR3. The chain carries TRBV30 and TRBJ2-3; no clear D gene. The V gene's germline CDR1 is GTSNPN and CDR2 SVGIG (reference sequence). V dropped 1 base and J dropped 5 bases, with 1 base sitting between them. The CDR3 sequence is 10 residues long. CDR3: CAWSEDTQYF. The CDR3 nucleotides are TGTGCCTGGAGTGAAGATACGCAGTATTTT.

The chain couples TRBV6-5 to TRBJ2-7; maybe TRBD2 (6 bases). This CDR3 contains 15 residues. V gave up 0 bases and J gave up 3 bases, with 12 bases separating them. The germline V gene has CDR1 MNHEY and CDR2 SVGAGI. The CDR3 loop is CASSYSARGLYEQYF. The DNA of the CDR3 is TGTGCCAGCAGTTACTCTGCACGGGGACTCTACGAGCAGTACTTC.

This clone showed up just a few times. This chain connects TRBV7-2 to TRBJ1-2; D may be TRBD1 (5 bases). Deletions cut 5 bases from V and 3 bases from J, with 16 bases between. Looked up from germline, CDR1 is SGHTA and CDR2 is FQGNSA. This CDR3 is 15 amino acids long. The CDR3, as DNA: TGTGCCAGCAGCCCGGGACTTCACCTGGACTATGGCTACACCTTC. This encodes CASSPGLHLDYGYTF.

The J gene is TRBJ2-1, the V gene TRBV9; 7 bases match TRBD1. V shed 6 bases and J 4 bases; nucleotides not matched to a gene: 7. Germline CDR1 reads SGDLS; CDR2 reads YYNGEE. This CDR3 region has 14 residues. The CDR3 here is CASNRGTAYNEQFF. Here the CDR3 DNA reads TGTGCCAGCAATAGGGGGACAGCATACAATGAGCAGTTCTTC. Full variable domain (rest looked up from reference TRBV9 and TRBJ2-1): DSGVTQTPKHLITATGQRVTLRCSPRSGDLSVYWYQQSLDQGLQFLIQYYNGEERAKGNILERFSAQQFPDLHSELNLSSLELGDSALYFCASNRGTAYNEQFFGPGTRLTVL.

The chain combines TRBV30 with TRBJ1-5; D ambiguous. In germline, CDR1 is GTSNPN, CDR2 SVGIG (reference sequence). This CDR3 is built from 11 residues. V was shortened by 5 bases and J by 5 bases, with 7 bases between the two germline ends. CDR3 region: CAWGLDQPQHF. In nucleotides, the CDR3 is TGTGCCTGGGGTTTGGATCAGCCCCAGCATTTT.

This clone was recorded a few times. This rearrangement joins TRBV6-1 to TRBJ2-7; D remains unclear. This CDR3 contains 14 residues. Germline V gene sequence: CDR1 MNHNS, CDR2 SASEGT. Deletions cut 6 bases from V and 6 bases from J, with 18 bases between. Here the CDR3 reads CASSPPYPRSEQYF. For the CDR3, the DNA is TGTGCCAGCAGCCCACCGTACCCCAGGAGCGAGCAGTACTTC.

The chain recombines TRBV4-3 with TRBJ2-7, with 8 bases fitting TRBD2. The germline V gene has CDR1 LGHNA and CDR2 YSLEER. Germline trimming cut 0 bases from V and 2 bases from J; bases unmatched to any gene: 3. The CDR3 has 15 residues. The CDR3 bases are TGCGCCAGCAGCCAAGATGCGCGGGGGGCCTACGAGCAGTACTTC. Amino acids: CASSQDARGAYEQYF.

The rearrangement uses TRBV9 and TRBJ2-5; D unclear. Germline V gene data show CDR1 as SGDLS and CDR2 as YYNGEE. This CDR3 is built from 13 residues. V was cut by 0 bases and J by 4 bases, with 7 bases left in between. CDR3 nucleotide sequence: TGTGCCAGCAGCGTAGACGATCGAGAGACCCAGTACTTC. It translates to CASSVDDRETQYF.

This clone was recorded only once. The CDR3 sequence is CASSPLRVPGRDGYTF. CDR3 DNA: TGTGCCAGCTCACCACTGAGGGTACCCGGGAGAGATGGCTACACCTTC. J is TRBJ1-2 and V is TRBV18, with D unclear. Germline loops: CDR1 KGHSH, CDR2 LQKENI. This CDR3 comprises 16 residues. V lost 1 base and J lost 6, with 18 bases in between.

The chain couples TRBV7-9 to TRBJ2-2, with a tentative D call TRBD2 (5 bases). This CDR3 comprises 14 residues. Trimming took 3 bases from V and 4 from J, leaving 9 bases between them. Germline-derived CDR1 and CDR2 are SEHNR and FQNEAQ (reference sequence). The CDR3 DNA follows: TGTGCCAGCAGCTTGAAAGGGAGCACCGGGGAGCTGTTTTTT. This gives the protein CASSLKGSTGELFF.

V and J are TRBV29-1 and TRBJ1-5, with a possible D match to TRBD1 (5 bases). CDR1 SQVTM and CDR2 ANQGSEA come from the germline V gene. V lost 6 bases to trimming and J lost 4 bases, with 13 bases between them. The CDR3 runs to 13 residues. As DNA, the CDR3 is TGCAGCGTCGGGGGGGGGACTAATCAGCCCCAGCATTTT. Amino acid sequence: CSVGGGTNQPQHF.

DNA of the CDR3: TGCAGCGTTGAACCAAGGGAAGTTCCGGGACACGAGCAGTACTTC. This codes for CSVEPREVPGHEQYF. The V gene is TRBV29-1, the J gene TRBJ2-7; D assignment may be TRBD1 or TRBD2 (5 bases each). This CDR3 is built from 15 residues. CDR1 is SQVTM, CDR2 ANQGSEA, per germline. V was pared by 2 bases and J by 5 bases, with 19 bases between.

This clone has more than one count but fewer than ten. Additional DNA sequences in this sample encode the identical CDR3. CDR3 protein: CASRDSGANVLTF. As DNA, the CDR3 is TGTGCCTCAAGAGACTCTGGGGCCAACGTCCTGACTTTC. V and J are TRBV7-2 and TRBJ2-6, with D uncertain. The V and J ends lost 11 bases and 0 bases respectively, with 8 bases between them. The CDR3 contains 13 residues. In germline, CDR1 is SGHTA, CDR2 FQGNSA.

This rearrangement joins TRBV5-1 to TRBJ2-4; TRBD2 matches at 9 bases. The junction had 8 bases not matched to a gene; V was cut back by 1 base and J by 9 bases. The CDR3 is made up of 15 amino acids. In germline, CDR1 is SGHRS, CDR2 YFSETQ. CDR3: CASSLSGGHQGIQYF. The CDR3 nucleotides read TGCGCCAGCAGCTTGAGCGGGGGGCACCAGGGCATTCAGTACTTC.

V usage is TRBV7-2 and J usage is TRBJ2-1, with 15 bases lining up with TRBD2. CDR3 length: 16 residues. Germline trimming cut 10 bases from V and 8 bases from J; bases unmatched to any gene: 12. Looked up from germline, CDR1 is SGHTA and CDR2 is FQGNSA. The CDR3 DNA reads as TGTGCCACCCTACCCTGGACTAGCGGGGGGGCAGATGAGCAGTTCTTC. It specifies CATLPWTSGGADEQFF.

This clone was counted between two and nine times. The chain employs TRBV30 and TRBJ1-1; D may be TRBD1 (6 bases). Trimming removed 2 bases from V and 5 bases from J, with 12 bases in between. Germline V gene sequence: CDR1 GTSNPN, CDR2 SVGIG (reference sequence). The CDR3 is 13 amino acids. CDR3 sequence (DNA): TGTGCCTGGAGTTCAACCGGACAGACTGAAGCTTTCTTT. It translates to CAWSSTGQTEAFF.

The V call is TRBV2, the J call TRBJ1-5; D uncertain. Trimming cost V 6 bases and J 7 bases, with 13 bases left between them. The CDR3 consists of 13 residues. Per the germline V gene, CDR1 is SNHLY and CDR2 is FYNNEI. The CDR3 loop is CASSPLGGQPQHF. The CDR3 DNA reads TGTGCCAGCAGCCCTCTGGGTGGCCAGCCCCAGCATTTT.

The genes are TRBV30 and TRBJ2-2; 7 nucleotides match TRBD1. Germline CDR1 GTSNPN, CDR2 SVGIG (reference sequence). The CDR3 runs to 16 residues. The V and J ends lost 4 bases and 4 bases, in that order; junction bases with no gene match: 12. The chain's CDR3 is CAWTPWQGVSTGELFF. The CDR3 nucleotides read TGTGCCTGGACTCCTTGGCAGGGGGTCAGCACCGGGGAGCTGTTTTTT.

V gene TRBV29-1 combines with J gene TRBJ2-7; 7 nucleotides align to TRBD1. CDR1 SQVTM and CDR2 ANQGSEA come from the germline V gene. The CDR3 is 13 amino acids. V was clipped by 4 bases and J by 0 bases; unmatched bases: 3. CDR3 protein: CSVGTGGSYEQYF. Here the CDR3 DNA reads TGCAGCGTTGGGACAGGAGGCTCCTACGAGCAGTACTTC.